This TCR beta chain was found in a study of Graves' ophthalmopathy and Graves' hyperthyroidism. Study findings and constraints: A majority of expanded thyroid clonotypes exceeding 0.001 frequency were likewise present in blood.

As the template, RNA transcripts were used to amplify TCR beta CDR3 regions. HTBI primers were employed in first-round RT-PCR, then a second-round multiplex PCR followed. TCRdb itself ran the multiplex PCR reads through MiXCR, one entry per CDR3 protein. The data show some 1.1 million distinct CDR3 sequences, with about 35% seen just once and approximately 10% held by the top ten. New diagnoses, under 2 months' duration, and ages 18 to 65 characterized the hyperthyroidism patients. No donor had other autoimmune disease, uncontrolled infection, pregnancy or lactation. Clinical symptoms and serum thyroxine were used for diagnosis; TRAb, thyroid ultrasound and orbital computed tomography were also relied on. The V and J ends lost 3 bases and 3 bases respectively, with 9 bases between them. CDR1 is SGHTA and CDR2 is FQGTGA in the germline V gene. The CDR3 consists of 13 residues. In this sample, this clonotype turned up many times. Its target is not known.

Sequenced sample: peripheral blood or thyroid tissue (not recorded which). The V call is TRBV7-3, the J call TRBJ2-7; no firm D call. This receptor was taken from an adult man with Graves' hyperthyroidism. As DNA, the CDR3 is TGTGCCAGCAGCTTGGATAAGGGCTACGAGCAGTACTTC. Residues: CASSLDKGYEQYF.